This T cell receptor (beta chain) was sequenced for a study of shared clonotypes between healthy human individuals. Study overall: Donors were a couple of women and a few men aged 18 to 49.

The V gene's germline CDR1 is SGHTA and CDR2 FQGNSA. V lost 0 bases to trimming and J lost 6 bases, with 17 bases between them. The CDR3 covers 16 residues. Here immunoSEQ multiplex PCR was the method, and the copy in TCRdb shows in-frame clones only, minus some. The sample shows some 900,000 clones, approximately 80% of them seen only once. This sequence joins TRBV7-2 and TRBJ1-1; no definite D call. This clonotype originated in a man aged 18 to 35 in good health. The sample taken for sequencing was memory CD4+ T cells sorted from blood. Subset given: CD45RA-negative fraction. The DNA for the CDR3 is TGTGCCAGCAGCTTAGCTTCGACCCTCCGAATGGCTGAAGCTTTCTTT. Encoded protein: CASSLASTLRMAEAFF.